The 16 T cell receptor beta chains in this list originate from one sample, sequenced in a study of OX40 agonist ivuxolimab in advanced cancers. Method: immunoSEQ multiplex PCR; TCRdb's copy keeps in-frame clones and lacks some. The sample lists tens of thousands of clones; about nine tenths were seen once. This material consisted of CD4+ or CD8+ T cells sorted from blood, taken in a trial of the OX40 agonist ivuxolimab. Receptors were obtained from an adult with an advanced solid tumor such as melanoma, head and neck, liver or kidney cancer.

The CDR3 here is CASNRWGTEAFF. The CDR3 DNA reads as TGTGCCAGCAACAGATGGGGCACTGAAGCTTTCTTT. The chain couples TRBV6-1 to TRBJ1-1; D gene uncertain. The V end lost 7 bases, the J end lost 4 bases, and 10 bases lay between the germline ends. The germline V gene encodes CDR1 MNHNS and CDR2 SASEGT. The CDR3 extends over 12 amino acids.

A few counts support this clone. The chain couples TRBV2 to TRBJ1-5; D uncertain. CDR1 is SNHLY, CDR2 FYNNEI, per germline. The germline V and J ends were trimmed by 5 bases and 0 bases, with 5 bases remaining between them. There are 13 residues in the CDR3. The CDR3 DNA follows: TGTGCCAGCAGTCAGAATAGCAATCAGCCCCAGCATTTT. Translated, it gives CASSQNSNQPQHF.

The CDR3 loop is CASRLRDTGELFF. The CDR3 coding sequence is TGTGCCAGCAGACTGAGGGACACCGGGGAGCTGTTTTTT. This chain links TRBV7-9 with TRBJ2-2; a possible D gene is TRBD2 (5 bases). Per the germline V gene, CDR1 is SEHNR and CDR2 is FQNEAQ (reference sequence). The V end was cut by 6 bases, the J end by 3 bases, with 8 bases between. There are 13 residues in the CDR3.

The V call is TRBV5-4, the J call TRBJ2-7; 9 bases agree with TRBD1. The CDR3 is made up of 15 amino acids. With 0 bases clipped from V and 6 bases from J, the junction kept 7 bases outside the gene matches. Germline CDR1 is SGHNT and CDR2 is YYREEE (reference sequence). CDR3 in DNA: TGTGCCAGCAGCTTGGCAGGGACAGGGAGGCGCGAGCAGTACTTC. It translates to CASSLAGTGRREQYF.

The gene calls are TRBV7-6 and TRBJ1-3; TRBD1 matches at 11 bases. Trimming cost V 0 bases and J 2 bases; bases outside gene matches: 3. This CDR3 has 17 residues. Germline CDR1 and CDR2: SGHVS and FNYEAQ. The CDR3 DNA reads TGTGCCAGCAGCTTAGCGACGGGACAGGGGGCTGGAAACACCATATATTTT. This gives the protein CASSLATGQGAGNTIYF.

The J gene is TRBJ1-1, the V gene TRBV6-1, with D unclear. Germline-derived CDR1 and CDR2 are MNHNS and SASEGT. The CDR3 runs to 13 residues. With 5 bases removed from V and 5 bases from J, the gap between germline ends came to 12 bases. The DNA for the CDR3 is TGTGCCAGCAGTCCCCGGCCTGGGACTGAAGCTTTCTTT. Its translation: CASSPRPGTEAFF.

Only a few counts were recorded for this clone. The J gene is TRBJ1-4, the V gene TRBV7-9; D perhaps matches TRBD1 (5 bases). CDR1 is SEHNR, CDR2 FQNEAQ, per germline (reference sequence). The CDR3 runs to 10 residues. V lost 11 bases and J lost 8, with 9 bases in between. The CDR3: CAGGNEKLFF. In DNA form, the CDR3 reads TGTGCCGGGGGGAACGAAAAACTGTTTTTT. Based on the CDR3 plus reference TRBV7-9 and TRBJ1-4, the full variable domain is DTGVSQNPRHKITKRGQNVTFRCDPISEHNRLYWYRQTLGQGPEFLTYFQNEAQLEKSRLLSDRFSAERPKGSFSTLEIQRTEQGDSAMYLCAGGNEKLFFGSGTQLSVL.

This chain links TRBV4-3 with TRBJ1-1; D is unclear. V lost 2 bases and J lost 9, with 10 bases in between. Germline V gene sequence: CDR1 LGHNA, CDR2 YSLEER. The CDR3 runs to 12 residues. CDR3 sequence: CASSQPGPQAFF. CDR3 coding DNA: TGCGCCAGCAGCCAACCCGGACCTCAAGCTTTCTTT.

This sequence joins TRBV19 and TRBJ2-5; 9 bases are a match to TRBD1. The V gene's germline CDR1 is LNHDA and CDR2 SQIVND (reference sequence). With V trimmed by 4 bases and J by 2 bases, 11 bases remained unmatched. This CDR3 has 17 residues. The CDR3, as DNA: TGTGCCAGTAGTACCCGGGGGCGGGGACAGGGACAAGAGACCCAGTACTTC. This sequence encodes CASSTRGRGQGQETQYF.

The chain combines TRBV27 with TRBJ2-4; D is perhaps TRBD1 (6 bases). Deletions cut 1 base from V and 3 bases from J, with 10 bases between. The CDR3 totals 15 residues. Looked up from germline, CDR1 is MNHEY and CDR2 is SMNVEV (reference sequence). The CDR3 coding sequence is TGTGCCAGCAGTTTATTTGGACAGAACAAAAACATTCAGTACTTC. Translated: CASSLFGQNKNIQYF.

The V call is TRBV7-3, the J call TRBJ2-3; TRBD2 might be the D (5 bases). Per germline, CDR1 SGHTA and CDR2 FQGTGA. CDR3 length: 13 amino acids. V lost 5 bases and J 3 bases, leaving 9 bases between the germline ends. The DNA for the CDR3 is TGTGCCAGCAGCCCCTCGGGAACAGATACGCAGTATTTT. Translation: CASSPSGTDTQYF.

CDR3 DNA sequence: TGTGCCAGCAGTGACAGACTGAGGAACACTGAAGCTTTCTTT. Its protein product is CASSDRLRNTEAFF. The V and J genes are TRBV6-1 and TRBJ1-1; D is ambiguous. V shed 3 bases and J shed 1 base, with 9 bases lying between them. The CDR3 length is 14 residues. Germline V gives CDR1 MNHNS, CDR2 SASEGT.

This chain connects TRBV2 to TRBJ2-2; weak D call: TRBD2 (5 bases). Germline values: CDR1 SNHLY, CDR2 FYNNEI. The CDR3 runs 15 residues. Trimming stripped 7 bases from V and 0 bases from J, with 12 bases between. As DNA, the CDR3 is TGTGCCAGCACCGAGGGCTTCGCGAACACCGGGGAGCTGTTTTTT. As protein: CASTEGFANTGELFF.

Remarks on this clone: The same CDR3 can be traced to other DNA sequences in this sample. This chain links TRBV28 with TRBJ1-1, with D maybe TRBD1 (6 bases). Germline V lookup: CDR1 MDHEN, CDR2 SYDVKM. V shed 6 bases and J shed 4 bases, with 18 bases lying between them. The CDR3 spans 15 residues. CDR3 residues: CASRVKQGRTTEAFF. Written as DNA, the CDR3 is TGTGCCAGCAGGGTTAAACAGGGTCGAACCACTGAAGCTTTCTTT.

The genes are TRBV28 and TRBJ2-6; the D call may be TRBD1 or TRBD2 (5 bases each). V lost 10 bases, J lost 4 bases, and 20 bases lay in between. This CDR3 has 16 amino acids. Per the germline V gene, CDR1 is MDHEN and CDR2 is SYDVKM. The chain's CDR3 is CATLFRRGVGANVLTF. The CDR3 coding sequence is TGTGCCACCCTCTTCCGCCGAGGGGTGGGGGCCAACGTCCTGACTTTC.

The gene calls are TRBV28 and TRBJ2-3, with TRBD2 matching 10 bases. The germline gives CDR1 MDHEN, CDR2 SYDVKM. The CDR3 is 14 residues long. V dropped 8 bases and J dropped 4; count of bases not matched to a gene: 6. CDR3 DNA sequence: TGTGCCAGCGAGCGGGGGGGCCCCCCAGATACGCAGTATTTT. Its protein is CASERGGPPDTQYF. The full variable domain, completed using reference TRBV28 and TRBJ2-3, is DVKVTQSSRYLVKRTGEKVFLECVQDMDHENMFWYRQDPGLGLRLIYFSYDVKMKEKGDIPEGYSVSREKKERFSLILESASTNQTSMYLCASERGGPPDTQYFGPGTRLTVL.